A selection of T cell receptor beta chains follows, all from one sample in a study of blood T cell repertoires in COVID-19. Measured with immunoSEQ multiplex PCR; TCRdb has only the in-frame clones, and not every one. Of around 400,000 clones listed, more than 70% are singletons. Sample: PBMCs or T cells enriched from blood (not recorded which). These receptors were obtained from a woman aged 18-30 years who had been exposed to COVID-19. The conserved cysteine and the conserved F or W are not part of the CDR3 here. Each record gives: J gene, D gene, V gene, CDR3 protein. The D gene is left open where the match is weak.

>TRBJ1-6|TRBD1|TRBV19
ASSPGTGVGSPLH
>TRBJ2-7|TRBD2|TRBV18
ASSPPGLAYEQY
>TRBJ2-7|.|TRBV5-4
ASTRWGPYEQY
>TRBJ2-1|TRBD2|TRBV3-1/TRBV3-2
ASSQVGSGSTWWDEQF
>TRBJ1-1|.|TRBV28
ASSRRGGTEAF
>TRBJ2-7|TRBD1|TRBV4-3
ASSPVGTAYEQY
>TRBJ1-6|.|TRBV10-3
AISESQSLYNSPLH
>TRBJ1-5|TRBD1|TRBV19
ASSLGTGGIRQPQH
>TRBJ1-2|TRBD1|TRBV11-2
ASSLDRFGTGGEGYT
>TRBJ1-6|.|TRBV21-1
ASSKGEVSSYNSPLH
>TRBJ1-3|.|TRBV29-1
SVDSPVGNTIY
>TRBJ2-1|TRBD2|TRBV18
ASSSGLAGNEVEQF
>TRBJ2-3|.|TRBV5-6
ASTFRGTTDTQY
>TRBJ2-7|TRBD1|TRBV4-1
ASSRVQDRGLYEQY
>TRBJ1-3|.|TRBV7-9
ASPGSGNTIY
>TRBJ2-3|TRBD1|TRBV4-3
ASSPLPGTETDTQY
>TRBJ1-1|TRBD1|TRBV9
ASSVGGTGYVGLYTEAF
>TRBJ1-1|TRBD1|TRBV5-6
ASSHKTGGTEAF
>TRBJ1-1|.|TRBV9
ASSADTRMNTEAF
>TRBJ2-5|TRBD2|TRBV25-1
ASSVGTRESETQY
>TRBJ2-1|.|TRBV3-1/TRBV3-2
ASSQDLGEQF
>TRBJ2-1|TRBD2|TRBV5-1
ASSPLGLAGGSNEQF
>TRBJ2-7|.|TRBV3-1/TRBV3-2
ASSGTRLH
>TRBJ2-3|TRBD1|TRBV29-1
SVPTGPDTQY
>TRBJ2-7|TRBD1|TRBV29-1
SVEEGRGRTYEQY
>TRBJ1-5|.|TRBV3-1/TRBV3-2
ASSQSDSNQPQH
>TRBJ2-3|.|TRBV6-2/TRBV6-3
ASSPYGGSDTQY
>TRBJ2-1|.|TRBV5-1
ASSITGTHNSYNEQF
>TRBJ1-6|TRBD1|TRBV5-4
ASSDGDRYNSPLH
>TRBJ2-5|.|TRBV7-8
ASSFGQWRETQY
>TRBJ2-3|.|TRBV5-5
ASSFTGLADTQY
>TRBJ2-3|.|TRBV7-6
ASSPTGGRLSTDTQY
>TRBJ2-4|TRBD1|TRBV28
ASSVQKGAQFNIQY
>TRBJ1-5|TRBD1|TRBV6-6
ASSPGRGQGANQPQH
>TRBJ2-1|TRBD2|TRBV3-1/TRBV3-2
ASSQDWRLAYEQF
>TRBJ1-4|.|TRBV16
ASSPKIPGAATNEKLF
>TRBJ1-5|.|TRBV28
ASSLYVGNQPQH
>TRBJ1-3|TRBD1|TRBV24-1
ATSDSQGARNTIY
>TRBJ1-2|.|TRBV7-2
ASSSGQSYNGYT
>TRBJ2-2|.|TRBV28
ASSPSYTGELF
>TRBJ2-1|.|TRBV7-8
ASSSDLWTVHNEQF
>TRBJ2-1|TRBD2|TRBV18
ASSPPREGADYNEQF
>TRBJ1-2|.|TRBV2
ASIGVAGERVEGYT
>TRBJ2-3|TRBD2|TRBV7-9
ASSSLAGGPDTQY
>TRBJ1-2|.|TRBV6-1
ASSEALSKRRDYGYT
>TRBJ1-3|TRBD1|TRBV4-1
ASSQVARGLGNTIY
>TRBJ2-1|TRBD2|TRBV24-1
QGKWGTSDNEQF
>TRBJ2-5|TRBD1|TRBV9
ASSATGGETQY
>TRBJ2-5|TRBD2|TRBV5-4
ASSLKRLAGGETQY
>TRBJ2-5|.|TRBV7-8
ASSFGDTLQETQY
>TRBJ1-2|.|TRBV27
ASRGSSTGFARGYT
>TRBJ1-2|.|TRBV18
ARPQGLNYGYT
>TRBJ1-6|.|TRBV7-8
ASSNPENSPLH
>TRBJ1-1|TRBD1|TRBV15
ATSRVGTDTEAF
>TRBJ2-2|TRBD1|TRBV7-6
ASSPGTGTTGELF